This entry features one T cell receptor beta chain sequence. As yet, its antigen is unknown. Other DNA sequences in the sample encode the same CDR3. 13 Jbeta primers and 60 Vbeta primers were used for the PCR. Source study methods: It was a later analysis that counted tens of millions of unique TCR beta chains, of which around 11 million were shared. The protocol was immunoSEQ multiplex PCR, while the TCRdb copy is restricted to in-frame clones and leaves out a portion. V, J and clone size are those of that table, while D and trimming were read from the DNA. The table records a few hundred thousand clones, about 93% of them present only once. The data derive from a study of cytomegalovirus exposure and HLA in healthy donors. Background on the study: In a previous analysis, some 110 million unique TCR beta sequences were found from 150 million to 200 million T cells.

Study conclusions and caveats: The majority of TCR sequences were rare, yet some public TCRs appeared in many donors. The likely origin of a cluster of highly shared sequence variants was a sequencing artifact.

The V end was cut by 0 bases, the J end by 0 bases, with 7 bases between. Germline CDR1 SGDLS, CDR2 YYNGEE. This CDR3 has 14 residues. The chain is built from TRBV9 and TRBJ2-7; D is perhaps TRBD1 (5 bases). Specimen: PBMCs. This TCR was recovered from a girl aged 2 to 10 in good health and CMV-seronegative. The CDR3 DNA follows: TGTGCCAGCAGCGTAGGGGGCAGCTCCTACGAGCAGTACTTC. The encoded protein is CASSVGGSSYEQYF.